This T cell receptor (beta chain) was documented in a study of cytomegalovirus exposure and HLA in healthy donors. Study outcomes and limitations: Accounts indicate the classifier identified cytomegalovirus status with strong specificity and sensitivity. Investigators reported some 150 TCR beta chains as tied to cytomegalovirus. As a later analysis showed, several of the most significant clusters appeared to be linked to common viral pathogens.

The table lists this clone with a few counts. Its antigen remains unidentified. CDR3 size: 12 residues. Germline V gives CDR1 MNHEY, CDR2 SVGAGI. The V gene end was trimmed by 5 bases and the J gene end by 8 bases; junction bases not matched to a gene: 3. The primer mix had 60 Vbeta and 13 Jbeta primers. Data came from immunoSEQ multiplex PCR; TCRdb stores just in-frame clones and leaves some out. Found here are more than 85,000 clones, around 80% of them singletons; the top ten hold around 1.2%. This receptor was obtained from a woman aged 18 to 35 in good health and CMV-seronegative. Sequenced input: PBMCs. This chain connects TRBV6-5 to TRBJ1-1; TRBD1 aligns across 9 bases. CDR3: CASSDGTGEAFF. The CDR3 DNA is TGTGCCAGCAGTGACGGGACAGGGGAAGCTTTCTTT.